Presented here are 21 T cell receptor beta chains from one specimen sequenced in a study of blood T cell repertoires in COVID-19. Sequencing used immunoSEQ multiplex PCR; TCRdb keeps in-frame clones, though not all of them. Here the sample spans over 50,000 clones, less than 90% being singletons. Sequencing was performed on peripheral blood. These receptors originate from a man aged 50-59 years with acute or convalescent COVID-19.

The genes are TRBV3-1 (or the pseudogene TRBV3-2) and TRBJ2-7, with TRBD1 matching over 8 bases. V lost 6 bases to trimming and J lost 2 bases; unmatched junction nucleotides: 6. The CDR3 sequence is 14 residues long. Germline values: CDR1 LGHDT, CDR2 YNNKEL (reference sequence). The CDR3 is CASRRRQGPYEQYF. CDR3 DNA sequence: TGTGCCAGCAGGCGACGACAGGGGCCCTACGAGCAGTACTTC.

The chain recombines TRBV5-4 with TRBJ2-1; the D gene is possibly TRBD1 (5 bases). The CDR3 loop spans 14 amino acids. Trimming removed 1 base from V and 8 bases from J, with 13 bases in between. Germline loops: CDR1 SGHNT, CDR2 YYREEE (reference sequence). This CDR3 is CASSLLGEGDEQFF. DNA for the CDR3: TGTGCCAGCAGCTTGCTAGGGGAAGGTGATGAGCAGTTCTTC.

The V call is TRBV7-9, the J call TRBJ1-5; D remains unclear. CDR1 and CDR2 from the germline V gene are SEHNR and FQNEAQ (reference sequence). The CDR3 runs to 16 residues. V lost 5 bases, J lost 2 bases, and 16 bases lay in between. This CDR3 reads CASSPVAVDGNQPQHF. CDR3 sequence (DNA): TGTGCCAGCAGCCCCGTCGCGGTTGATGGCAATCAGCCCCAGCATTTT.

V usage is TRBV6-1 and J usage is TRBJ1-6, with a tentative D call TRBD1 (6 bases). Trimming stripped 2 bases from V and 7 bases from J, with 9 bases between. The CDR3 loop spans 14 amino acids. In germline, CDR1 is MNHNS, CDR2 SASEGT. CDR3 amino acids: CASSELGANSPLHF. The CDR3 bases are TGTGCCAGCAGTGAACTGGGGGCGAATTCACCCCTCCACTTT.

The rearrangement joins TRBV15 to TRBJ2-5; no definite D call. Germline CDR1 reads LNHNV; CDR2 reads YYDKDF (reference sequence). V was clipped by 0 bases and J by 4 bases, with 9 bases between them. The CDR3 runs to 14 residues. The CDR3 DNA reads TGTGCCACCAGCAGAGATTACTCTTCAGAGACCCAGTACTTC. Its protein product is CATSRDYSSETQYF.

This clone was seen a handful of times. Within the sample, other DNA sequences also encode this same CDR3. The chain couples TRBV5-1 to TRBJ2-7; a possible D gene is TRBD1 (6 bases). The CDR3 totals 12 residues. Germline CDR1 SGHRS, CDR2 YFSETQ. Trimming took off 2 bases at V and 5 bases at J, with 8 bases between the two ends. CDR3 amino acids: CASSLQGNEQYF. The CDR3 DNA reads TGCGCCAGCAGCTTACAGGGTAACGAGCAGTACTTC.

The CDR3: CASSAEGARYTEAFF. The CDR3 coding sequence is TGCGCCAGCAGCGCCGAGGGGGCTCGGTACACTGAAGCTTTCTTT. The chain recombines TRBV5-1 with TRBJ1-1, with 7 bases aligning to TRBD1. The CDR3 spans 15 residues. The V and J ends lost 4 bases and 3 bases, in that order; junction bases with no gene match: 9. Germline V gene data show CDR1 as SGHRS and CDR2 as YFSETQ.

The J gene is TRBJ2-3, the V gene TRBV4-1, with D possibly matching TRBD1 (6 bases). V gave up 4 bases and J gave up 0 bases, with 14 bases separating them. The germline CDR1 and CDR2 sequences are MGHRA and YSYEKL. The CDR3 covers 16 residues. The CDR3 DNA reads as TGCGCCAGCAGCCGGGACACAGATACTAGCACAGATACGCAGTATTTT. Its translation: CASSRDTDTSTDTQYF.

This rearrangement joins TRBV4-1 to TRBJ2-1, with 10 bases aligning to TRBD2. In germline, CDR1 is MGHRA, CDR2 YSYEKL. V shed 4 bases and J 1 base; nucleotides not matched to a gene: 7. CDR3 length: 17 amino acids. The DNA of the CDR3 is TGCGCCAGCAGCCGGTTAGCGGGAGGCCATTCCTACAATGAGCAGTTCTTC. It translates to CASSRLAGGHSYNEQFF.

The CDR3 sequence: CASSPAIYDYGYTF. The CDR3 DNA sequence: TGTGCCAGCAGCCCCGCGATATATGACTATGGCTACACCTTC. The rearrangement joins TRBV5-5 to TRBJ1-2; D is undetermined. The CDR3 runs to 14 residues. CDR1 is SGHKS, CDR2 YYEKEE, per germline (reference sequence). Trimming took 4 bases from V and 3 from J, leaving 13 bases between them.

The chain is built from TRBV5-1 and TRBJ1-3; 9 nucleotides align to TRBD1. The length of the CDR3 is 13 residues. CDR1 SGHRS and CDR2 YFSETQ come from the germline V gene. V lost 4 bases, J lost 7 bases, and 3 bases stayed unmatched. The CDR3 nucleotides are TGCGCCAGCAGCCGCGGACAGGGGAACACCATATATTTT. Translated, it gives CASSRGQGNTIYF.

This clone was recorded a few times. This chain connects TRBV19 to TRBJ1-1; TRBD1 agrees at 9 bases. Germline-derived CDR1 and CDR2 are LNHDA and SQIVND (reference sequence). V shed 1 base and J 6 bases; nucleotides not matched to a gene: 12. This CDR3 comprises 17 residues. CDR3 DNA: TGTGCCAGTAGTATAGGCCCGTGGGACAGGGCCGGCGCTGAAGCTTTCTTT. This codes for CASSIGPWDRAGAEAFF. The whole variable domain, remainder taken from reference TRBV19 and TRBJ1-1, is DGGITQSPKYLFRKEGQNVTLSCEQNLNHDAMYWYRQDPGQGLRLIYYSQIVNDFQKGDIAEGYSVSREKKESFPLTVTSAQKNPTAFYLCASSIGPWDRAGAEAFFGQGTRLTVV.

The V gene is TRBV5-1, the J gene TRBJ1-1; D not certain. Germline CDR1 reads SGHRS; CDR2 reads YFSETQ. The V gene lost 3 bases and the J gene lost 1 base, with 4 bases spanning the gap. This CDR3 comprises 12 residues. The CDR3 reads CASSSRNTEAFF. The CDR3 region has the DNA TGCGCCAGCAGCTCGCGGAACACTGAAGCTTTCTTT.

The chain recombines TRBV5-1 with TRBJ2-3; 16 positions agree with TRBD2. V trimming: 4 bases; J trimming: 14 bases; junction bases outside the gene matches: 10. The germline V gene encodes CDR1 SGHRS and CDR2 YFSETQ. The CDR3 length is 15 residues. The CDR3 DNA follows: TGCGCCAGCAGCCTCGGGACTAGCGGGGGGGCCGCATTGTATTTT. Amino acid sequence: CASSLGTSGGAALYF.

V usage is TRBV12-3 or TRBV12-4 and J usage is TRBJ1-2; D remains ambiguous. V was trimmed by 6 bases and J by 1 base, leaving 9 bases between them. The length of the CDR3 is 13 residues. In nucleotides, the CDR3 is TGTGCCAGCAGCCTCTTTATTAACTATGGCTACACCTTC. It yields the protein CASSLFINYGYTF.

The chain recombines TRBV5-4 with TRBJ2-1, with D perhaps matching TRBD2 (6 bases). Trimming shortened V by 0 bases and J by 5 bases, and 15 bases separated the two germline ends. The CDR3 covers 16 residues. Germline V CDR1 and CDR2: SGHNT, YYREEE (reference sequence). Here the CDR3 DNA reads TGTGCCAGCAGCTTGGTGGCGGGACGAGTTCACAATGAGCAGTTCTTC. This codes for CASSLVAGRVHNEQFF. The full variable domain, in which reference TRBV5-4 and TRBJ2-1 provide the parts outside the CDR3, is ETGVTQSPTHLIKTRGQQVTLRCSSQSGHNTVSWYQQALGQGPQFIFQYYREEENGRGNFPPRFSGLQFPNYSSELNVNALELDDSALYLCASSLVAGRVHNEQFFGPGTRLTVL.

The gene calls are TRBV21-1 and TRBJ1-1; the table assigns TRBD1, which was not confirmed against the DNA. TRBV21-1 is a pseudogene locus. The CDR3 spans 14 residues. The CDR3 is CASSKGAGNTEAFF. In DNA, the CDR3 is TGTGCCAGCAGCAAAGGGGCCGGGAACACTGAAGCTTTCTTT.

This sequence joins TRBV2 and TRBJ2-4; TRBD2 matches 13 bases. This CDR3 spans 16 amino acids. V trimming: 5 bases; J trimming: 1 base; junction bases outside the gene matches: 2. Germline V gene lookup returns CDR1 SNHLY and CDR2 FYNNEI. CDR3 sequence reads: CASSQTSGRAKNIQYF. The CDR3 coding sequence is TGTGCCAGCAGTCAGACTAGCGGGAGGGCCAAAAACATTCAGTACTTC.

This clone appeared a few times. The chain has TRBV12-3 or TRBV12-4 and TRBJ1-1; TRBD1 agrees at 9 bases. The CDR3 sequence is 13 residues long. Losses at the gene ends were 5 bases for V and 6 bases for J; bases not matched to a gene: 4. In DNA, the CDR3 is TGTGCCAGCAGTCGGACAGGGGTCCCTGAAGCTTTCTTT. Translated: CASSRTGVPEAFF.

The V and J genes are TRBV5-4 and TRBJ1-2, with D perhaps matching TRBD1 (6 bases). This CDR3 is 15 amino acids long. The V end was cut by 0 bases, the J end by 4 bases, with 13 bases between. From germline, CDR1 is SGHNT and CDR2 YYREEE (reference sequence). CDR3 nucleotides: TGTGCCAGCAGCTTGGAACAGGGAGGGATCTATGGCTACACCTTC. It encodes CASSLEQGGIYGYTF.

This clone was seen a handful of times. The chain has TRBV18 and TRBJ2-7; D may be TRBD1 (6 bases). This CDR3 has 13 residues. V lost 4 bases and J 4 bases, leaving 11 bases between the germline ends. Germline values: CDR1 KGHSH, CDR2 LQKENI. This chain's CDR3 is CASSLGQNYEQYF. The CDR3 DNA reads TGTGCCAGCTCACTTGGACAGAATTACGAGCAGTACTTC.